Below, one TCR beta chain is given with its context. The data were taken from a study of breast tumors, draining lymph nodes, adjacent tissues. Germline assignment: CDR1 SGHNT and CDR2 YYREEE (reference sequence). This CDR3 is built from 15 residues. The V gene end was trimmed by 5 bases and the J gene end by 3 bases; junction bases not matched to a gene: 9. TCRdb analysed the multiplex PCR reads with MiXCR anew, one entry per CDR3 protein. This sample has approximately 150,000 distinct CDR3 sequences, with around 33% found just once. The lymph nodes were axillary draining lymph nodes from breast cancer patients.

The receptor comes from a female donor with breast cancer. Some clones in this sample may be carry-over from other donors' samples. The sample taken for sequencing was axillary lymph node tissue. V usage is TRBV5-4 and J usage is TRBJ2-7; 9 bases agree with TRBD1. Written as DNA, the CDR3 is TGTGCCAGCAGTGCTCCCCAGGACAGGGGCTACGAGCAGTACTTC. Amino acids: CASSAPQDRGYEQYF. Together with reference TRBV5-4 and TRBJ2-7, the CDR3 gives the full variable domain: ETGVTQSPTHLIKTRGQQVTLRCSSQSGHNTVSWYQQALGQGPQFIFQYYREEENGRGNFPPRFSGLQFPNYSSELNVNALELDDSALYLCASSAPQDRGYEQYFGPGTRLTVT.